Below, one T cell receptor beta chain is given with its context. The method was immunoSEQ multiplex PCR; TCRdb's version includes in-frame clones alone and lacks a portion of them. In the table there are under 2,000,000 clones, roughly 94% of which are singletons. Selected positively for CCR7 and CD45RO-negative, naive CD8 cells excluded terminally differentiated effector memory CD45RA+ cells. The sample is drawn from a study of shared clonotypes between healthy human individuals. The sequence was obtained from a man between 18 and 35 years old in good health. The sample was naive CD8+ T cells sorted from blood.

The CDR3 reads CASSQGRGQTNEKLFF. CDR3 nucleotides: TGTGCCAGCAGCCAAGGCCGGGGCCAAACTAATGAAAAACTGTTTTTT. The V gene is TRBV4-2, the J gene TRBJ1-4; perhaps TRBD1 as D (5 bases). V was trimmed by 1 base and J by 1 base, leaving 10 bases between them. Germline V gene sequence: CDR1 LGHNA, CDR2 YNFKEQ. The CDR3 runs to 16 residues.